Listed here are 8 T cell receptor beta chains from one sample, sequenced in a study of radiotherapy plus CTLA-4 blockade in lung cancer. Clones were read by immunoSEQ multiplex PCR, and TCRdb kept only the in-frame ones, dropping some. The data hold about 46,000 clones, with about 85% observed a single time. The material was peripheral blood, obtained from a patient treated with radiotherapy plus ipilimumab. These receptor sequences come from a human donor with non-small cell lung cancer who had a complete response to radiotherapy plus ipilimumab.

The V and J genes are TRBV2 and TRBJ1-5; possible D gene TRBD1, 5 bases. Germline assignment: CDR1 SNHLY and CDR2 FYNNEI. The CDR3 is made up of 12 amino acids. V was trimmed by 5 bases and J by 9 bases, leaving 11 bases between them. CDR3 nucleotide sequence: TGTGCCAGCAGTCCCAGACAGACGCCCCAGCATTTT. Translation gives CASSPRQTPQHF. The full variable domain, completed using reference TRBV2 and TRBJ1-5, is EPEVTQTPSHQVTQMGQEVILRCVPISNHLYFYWYRQILGQKVEFLVSFYNNEISEKSEIFDDQFSVERPDGSNFTLKIRSTKLEDSAMYFCASSPRQTPQHFGDGTRLSIL.

V usage is TRBV5-5 and J usage is TRBJ1-5; no clear D. Germline CDR1 reads SGHKS; CDR2 reads YYEKEE (reference sequence). The V end was cut by 2 bases, the J end by 10 bases, with 13 bases between. The CDR3 covers 13 residues. In DNA, the CDR3 is TGTGCCAGCAGCTTCGATTTACAATTCCCCCAGCATTTT. This codes for CASSFDLQFPQHF.

The sample holds a few counts of this clone. The chain employs TRBV27 and TRBJ2-5, with a possible D match to TRBD1 (6 bases). The CDR3 runs to 13 residues. Trimming cost V 4 bases and J 5 bases, with 11 bases left between them. Germline loops: CDR1 MNHEY, CDR2 SMNVEV (reference sequence). DNA of the CDR3: TGTGCCAGCAGTTCCTACAGGGTGGAGACCCAGTACTTC. Protein product: CASSSYRVETQYF.

The chain combines TRBV4-3 with TRBJ2-1; 8 bases align to TRBD2. This CDR3 has 16 amino acids. Per the germline V gene, CDR1 is LGHNA and CDR2 is YSLEER. V trimming: 0 bases; J trimming: 15 bases; junction bases outside the gene matches: 16. DNA of the CDR3: TGCGCCAGCAGCCAAGACTCCCTTGTACGGGAGGGCCCTCTGTTCTTC. Protein product: CASSQDSLVREGPLFF.

V and J are TRBV30 and TRBJ1-4; D remains ambiguous. The V gene's germline CDR1 is GTSNPN and CDR2 SVGIG (reference sequence). The CDR3 covers 12 residues. Trimming took 0 bases from V and 8 from J, leaving 7 bases between them. The CDR3 bases are TGTGCCTGGAGTGTCACGAGGGAAAAACTGTTTTTT. Translation: CAWSVTREKLFF.

This chain uses TRBV5-6 with TRBJ1-1; the match to TRBD1 covers 7 bases. CDR1 is SGHDT and CDR2 is YYEEEE in the germline V gene. This CDR3 is built from 12 residues. V was pared by 0 bases and J by 9 bases, with 2 bases of the junction left unmatched. For the CDR3, the DNA is TGTGCCAGCAGCTTGGGACAGGGAAAAGCTTTCTTT. It encodes CASSLGQGKAFF.

The V and J genes are TRBV10-3 and TRBJ1-1; no reliable D call. The V gene lost 0 bases and the J gene lost 6 bases, with 8 bases spanning the gap. CDR1 and CDR2 from the germline V gene are ENHRY and SYGVKD. The CDR3 is 13 amino acids. This CDR3 reads CAISESRESEAFF. DNA of the CDR3: TGTGCCATCAGTGAGTCTAGAGAGTCTGAAGCTTTCTTT.

The V call is TRBV7-9, the J call TRBJ1-1; weak D call: TRBD1 (5 bases). This CDR3 spans 15 amino acids. The germline CDR1 and CDR2 sequences are SEHNR and FQNEAQ (reference sequence). The ends were cut back, 2 bases at V and 1 base at J, with 11 bases in the middle. The CDR3 DNA reads as TGTGCCAGCAGCTTACTCAGGGATTCGAACACTGAAGCTTTCTTT. It codes for CASSLLRDSNTEAFF.